Reported below is one T cell receptor beta chain. The data stem from a study of blood T cell repertoires in COVID-19. In the study overall: PBMCs, B-cell-depleted T cells, or T cells provided the cDNA or gDNA that made up the material.

Germline V lookup: CDR1 DFQATT, CDR2 SNEGSKA (reference sequence). CDR3 size: 13 residues. Trimming took 3 bases from V and 3 from J, leaving 9 bases between them. The repertoire was sequenced with immunoSEQ multiplex PCR; TCRdb's copy has only in-frame clones and lacks some. Seen here are some 180,000 clones, about 86% observed once, and the top ten hold about a tenth. This sequence was found in a man between 65 and 85 years old with active or convalescent COVID-19. This sequence joins TRBV20-1 and TRBJ1-5; D might be TRBD1 (6 bases). Material: peripheral blood. CDR3 in DNA: TGCAGTGCTAGTAGGGACACCAATCAGCCCCAGCATTTT. Translated, it gives CSASRDTNQPQHF.